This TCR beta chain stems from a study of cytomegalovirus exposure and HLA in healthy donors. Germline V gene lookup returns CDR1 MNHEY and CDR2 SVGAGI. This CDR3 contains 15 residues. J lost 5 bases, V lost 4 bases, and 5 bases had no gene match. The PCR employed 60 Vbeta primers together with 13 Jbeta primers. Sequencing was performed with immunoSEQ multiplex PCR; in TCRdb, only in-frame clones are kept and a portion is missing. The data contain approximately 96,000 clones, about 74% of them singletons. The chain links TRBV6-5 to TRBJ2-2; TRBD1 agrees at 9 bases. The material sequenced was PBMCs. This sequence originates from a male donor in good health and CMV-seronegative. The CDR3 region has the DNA TGTGCCAGCAGTTGGGGACAGGGAATTACCGGGGAGCTGTTTTTT. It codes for CASSWGQGITGELFF.